This T cell receptor beta chain was recorded in a study of T cell responses to AZD1222 COVID-19 vaccine. Study results and limitations: It should be noted that donors were predominantly white British and more often female, and clonal diversity was possibly underestimated.

Only in-frame clones appear in the TCRdb table, and some are missing; sequencing was by immunoSEQ multiplex PCR. Here the sample spans 90,000 to 100,000 clones, roughly 89% being singletons. The CDR3 is made up of 14 amino acids. Germline-derived CDR1 and CDR2 are KGHSH and LQKENI. Trimming cost V 6 bases and J 4 bases; bases outside gene matches: 6. This clone was observed once. Its antigen is still unknown. The chain couples TRBV18 to TRBJ2-7, with 10 nucleotides matching TRBD1. The sequencing used peripheral blood, collected on day 0 of AZD1222 vaccination. The origin of this receptor is an adult in good health. CDR3 sequence (DNA): TGTGCCAGCTCTTCCGGGACAGGGGTGTACGAGCAGTACTTC. The encoded protein is CASSSGTGVYEQYF.